This T cell receptor beta chain was recorded in a study of graft-versus-host responses after intestinal transplantation. Study-wide results and caveats: Early after transplant, HvG declines were associated with peak levels of circulating GvH clones. In patients with graft-donor T cell macrochimerism, allograft graft-versus-host to host-versus-graft clonal ratios were high. The recipient marrow held GvH clones, and some of them showed up first in ileum or blood.

In germline, CDR1 is PRHDT, CDR2 FYEKMQ (reference sequence). This CDR3 comprises 15 residues. A note on this clone: What it binds is unknown.

Repertoires were generated with immunoSEQ multiplex PCR, while TCRdb's copy carries only in-frame clones and drops some. The sample yields roughly 40,000 clones, about 90% seen once. Sample: PBMCs, taken approximately 310 days after intestinal transplant. This clonotype was sampled from a human patient who received an intestinal transplant, so some T cells may come from the graft donor. V is TRBV13 and J is TRBJ2-5; 10 positions agree with TRBD1. The J call is in doubt because the DNA end fits TRBJ2-7 better. CDR3 loop: CASSWETGGINEQYF. The CDR3 nucleotides read TGTGCCAGCAGCTGGGAGACAGGGGGCATAAACGAGCAGTACTTC.